This TCR beta chain was sequenced during a study of T cell responses to AZD1222 COVID-19 vaccine (dated by TCRdb to the early 2020s). Looking at the study overall: AZD1222 recipients given second doses at about 4 weeks or at about 12 weeks were pooled, since spike-specific TCR depth and breadth were not found to differ between the two schedules. A total of under 250 trial participants underwent TCR sequencing, of whom more than 200 had received two doses of AZD1222 and approximately 26 had received two doses of the MenACWY control vaccine. Trial participants were enrolled by age into subgroups of 18-55, 56-69 and 70-plus years, and roughly 160, 29 and 62 TCR-sequenced participants, respectively, were included in these subgroups. The full study reports these points: Participants were mostly white British and included more females than males, and it was suggested by the authors that clonal diversity may have been underestimated. After two AZD1222 doses, spike-specific TCR breadth and depth were significantly higher than at day 0 and than in MenACWY recipients. The vaccine-associated CD4 TCRs covered the entire spike protein, and the dominant responses fell in regions 160-218 and 743-854. Nearly half of unique spike-specific TCRs reportedly recognized epitopes outside regions mutated in the B.1.351 and B.1.1.7 variants. In the small 56-69-year group, the increase in depth fell short of significance, most likely because of low power. Conclusions about previously exposed vaccinees are limited, since just six or seven AZD1222 recipients were seropositive for SARS-CoV-2 at baseline. No day 14 peak-response samples were available, so repertoires were characterized only after the peak T cell response.

As concerns this clone: Its antigen is currently not known. Per-base qualities were not stored, and no clone one base away is much larger.

The CDR3 regions of human TCRbeta chains were analyzed by immunosequencing. Per the authors' processing: Repertoire TCRs were checked for matches against a reference library of SARS-CoV-2-specific TCRs that had been generated using the MIRA antigen-specificity platform. Breadth was defined as the fraction of unique TCRs that were SARS-CoV-2-associated, and depth was defined as the fraction of total T cells that were SARS-CoV-2-associated. Using the MIRA data, every spike-specific TCR was mapped to the spike region that the TCR reacted to and assigned to either a CD4 or a CD8 class. Log10-transformed breadth and depth values were compared by one-way ANOVA with Sidak's multiple comparisons tests. In TCRdb, the immuneACCESS table is reduced to in-frame sequences with V and J assigned. These tables do not hold every clone; where another copy was compared, an unresolved V gene accounts for under half, and the others remain unexplained. The DNA gave D and trimming, while V, J and clone size come from that table. Within this sample are over 100,000 clones, with 90% of them counted one time only. About 1.5% of the sample comes from the top ten.

The cysteine opens and the phenylalanine closes a CDR3 of 14 amino acids. The kept DNA is CDR3 alone, 42 bases in frame from the first base. Trimming removed 5 bases from V and 4 bases from J; the gene matches leave 7 bases unexplained. The germline V gene (reference sequence) provides CDR1 MNHEY and CDR2 SMNVEV. According to the study, the label for this sample's time point signals: baseline before first vaccination. The vaccinee samples were drawn from two UK trials, COV001 and COV002, one of which was a single-blind randomized controlled phase 2/3 trial testing AZD1222 (ChAdOx1 nCoV-19) in healthy adults. Trial participant PBMC samples were collected at day 0 and day 28 after the second dose for TCRbeta chain sequencing.

This receptor was taken from an adult in good health. Sequences were derived from peripheral blood, sampled on day 0 of AZD1222 vaccination. This chain joins TRBV27 to TRBJ1-2; 7 middle bases align to TRBD1. The sequence in DNA is TGTGCCAGCAGTGCGACACAGGGGTTCTATGGCTACACCTTC. Protein translation: CASSATQGFYGYTF.